Below are 6 T cell receptor beta chains sequenced from a single sample in a study of blood T cell repertoires in COVID-19. Only in-frame clones appear in the TCRdb table, and some are missing; sequencing was by immunoSEQ multiplex PCR. Among about 70,000 clones listed, over 80% were seen once. The sample was peripheral blood. The receptors come from a human donor in a cohort sampled during active COVID-19.

This clone has more than one count but fewer than ten. The chain combines TRBV6-6 with TRBJ1-4; 8 bases fit TRBD1. CDR1 is MNHNY and CDR2 is SVGAGI in the germline V gene (reference sequence). This CDR3 spans 13 amino acids. Trimming removed 4 bases from V and 11 bases from J; junction bases left unmatched: 6. The CDR3 DNA reads TGTGCCAGCAGTTCCACACAGGGGGTGAAACTGTTTTTT. Protein product: CASSSTQGVKLFF.

The genes are TRBV30 and TRBJ1-1; 7 bases are a match to TRBD1. The CDR3 has 14 amino acids. In germline, CDR1 is GTSNPN, CDR2 SVGIG (reference sequence). The V gene end was trimmed by 3 bases and the J gene end by 2 bases; junction bases not matched to a gene: 6. The CDR3 DNA is TGTGCCTGGAGCCCGGGACAGACAAACACTGAAGCTTTCTTT. This codes for CAWSPGQTNTEAFF.

The chain joins TRBV7-8 to TRBJ2-1; possibly TRBD2 for D (6 bases). The CDR3 contains 13 residues. Germline CDR1 is SGHVS and CDR2 is FQNEAQ. Trimming cost V 6 bases and J 9 bases, with 15 bases left between them. CDR3 amino acids: CASRSSSAAEQFF. CDR3 coding DNA: TGTGCCAGCAGATCCTCTAGCGCTGCTGAGCAGTTCTTC.

The chain employs TRBV5-1 and TRBJ1-6, with TRBD1 identical over 9 bases. From germline, CDR1 is SGHRS and CDR2 YFSETQ. This CDR3 comprises 15 residues. V trimming: 4 bases; J trimming: 8 bases; junction bases outside the gene matches: 7. Here the CDR3 DNA reads TGCGCCAGCAGCCGAAGGACAGGGGAAGATTCACCCCTCCACTTT. Translating gives CASSRRTGEDSPLHF.

The J gene is TRBJ2-1, the V gene TRBV4-2; 9 bases align to TRBD2. Germline V gene lookup returns CDR1 LGHNA and CDR2 YNFKEQ. This CDR3 has 17 amino acids. V trimming: 0 bases; J trimming: 2 bases; junction bases outside the gene matches: 5. The CDR3 is CASSQDSGGRAYNEQFF. The CDR3 DNA reads as TGTGCCAGCAGCCAAGATTCGGGCGGGAGGGCCTACAATGAGCAGTTCTTC.

CDR3 amino acids: CASSLVQGPLPNEQYF. CDR3 nucleotides: TGTGCCAGCAGCTTAGTACAGGGCCCTCTTCCCAACGAGCAGTACTTC. This rearrangement joins TRBV7-9 to TRBJ2-7, with D possibly matching TRBD1 (6 bases). The ends were cut back, 1 base at V and 5 bases at J, with 18 bases in the middle. Germline V gives CDR1 SEHNR, CDR2 FQNEAQ (reference sequence). The CDR3 contains 16 residues.